Following are 10 T cell receptor beta chains from one sample sequenced in a study of cytomegalovirus exposure and HLA in healthy donors. The primer mix had 60 Vbeta and 13 Jbeta primers. Generated by immunoSEQ multiplex PCR, the TCRdb table keeps only in-frame clones and is missing some. This repertoire shows 150,000 to 200,000 clones, 82% found once; its top ten account for about 1.4%. Sequenced: PBMCs. These receptors were obtained from a girl between 5 and 17 years old in good health and CMV-seropositive.

The chain couples TRBV27 to TRBJ2-3; 8 nucleotides align to TRBD1. The CDR3 consists of 15 residues. The J segment lost 5 bases and the V segment lost 2 bases, leaving 6 bases of the junction unmatched. Looked up from germline, CDR1 is MNHEY and CDR2 is SMNVEV (reference sequence). The CDR3 DNA is TGTGCCAGCAGTTTAAACCCACAGGGGGGAGATACGCAGTATTTT. This codes for CASSLNPQGGDTQYF.

As regards this clone: Its ends do not fully match the called genes, so a read error is possible. The V and J genes are TRBV6-5 and TRBJ2-7; tentative D call: TRBD2 (9 bases). Germline V CDR1 and CDR2: MNHEY, SVGAGI. This CDR3 is 14 amino acids long. CDR3: CASSRGGGGQGPHF. The CDR3 region has the DNA TGTGCCAGCAGCCGCGGGGGGGGAGGACAGGGTCCACACTTC.

The chain couples TRBV12-5 to TRBJ2-5, with D possibly matching TRBD2 (6 bases). Germline V gene data show CDR1 as LGHNT and CDR2 as FRNRAP. The CDR3 covers 13 residues. V lost 5 bases to trimming and J lost 9 bases, with 16 bases between them. The CDR3 sequence is CASGRTSLGAQYF. The CDR3 DNA reads as TGTGCTAGTGGTAGAACTAGCCTTGGGGCCCAGTACTTC.

The genes are TRBV5-8 and TRBJ1-5; maybe TRBD1 (5 bases). In germline, CDR1 is SGHTS, CDR2 YDEGEE. This CDR3 is 14 amino acids long. The V and J ends lost 2 bases and 6 bases respectively, with 12 bases between them. DNA of the CDR3: TGTGCCAGCAGCTTTGGGCAGGGAACTCAGCCCCAGCATTTT. Its protein is CASSFGQGTQPQHF.

The CDR3 sequence is CASSAHLAATPYEQYF. The CDR3 coding sequence is TGTGCCAGCAGCGCCCATCTAGCGGCCACCCCCTACGAGCAGTACTTC. The chain recombines TRBV7-2 with TRBJ2-7, with 7 bases aligning to TRBD2. From germline, CDR1 is SGHTA and CDR2 FQGNSA. Losses at the gene ends were 5 bases for V and 2 bases for J; bases not matched to a gene: 12. This CDR3 has 16 amino acids.

This chain links TRBV6-5 with TRBJ2-5; TRBD2 aligns across 14 bases. The junction had 5 bases not matched to a gene; V was cut back by 10 bases and J by 7 bases. This CDR3 has 13 amino acids. From germline, CDR1 is MNHEY and CDR2 SVGAGI. The CDR3, as DNA: TGTGCCATCCCCGGGACTAGCGGGGGGACCCAGTACTTC. The encoded protein is CAIPGTSGGTQYF.

The chain carries TRBV4-1 and TRBJ2-7; 13 nucleotides agree with TRBD2. Unmatched junction bases numbered 5, after V lost 2 bases and J lost 1 base. Looked up from germline, CDR1 is MGHRA and CDR2 is YSYEKL. The CDR3 consists of 17 residues. The CDR3: CASSQRGLAGDSYEQYF. In DNA form, the CDR3 reads TGCGCCAGCAGCCAACGAGGACTAGCGGGAGATTCCTACGAGCAGTACTTC.

The sample holds one count of this clone. CDR3 DNA: TGTGCCAGCAGTAGCAGGGGGCTTGAGCAGTTCTTC. This gives the protein CASSSRGLEQFF. The chain carries TRBV6-5 and TRBJ2-1; 8 bases align to TRBD1. CDR1 is MNHEY and CDR2 is SVGAGI in the germline V gene. The CDR3 sequence is 12 residues long. J was trimmed by 9 bases and V by 5 bases; bases with no gene match: 3.

This clone was found a few times. The J gene is TRBJ2-5, the V gene TRBV5-1, with D perhaps matching TRBD1 (5 bases). The germline V gene has CDR1 SGHRS and CDR2 YFSETQ. This CDR3 has 16 residues. Trimming stripped 0 bases from V and 1 base from J, with 13 bases between. CDR3 in DNA: TGCGCCAGCAGCTTGGGACAGTCAAGGATCCAAGAGACCCAGTACTTC. It yields the protein CASSLGQSRIQETQYF.

The V and J genes are TRBV18 and TRBJ2-7; D is unresolved. CDR1 is KGHSH, CDR2 LQKENI, per germline. Trimming took 3 bases from V and 4 from J, leaving 13 bases between them. This CDR3 is 14 amino acids long. The CDR3 loop is CASSPQRLAYEQYF. The CDR3 nucleotides are TGTGCCAGCTCACCTCAACGCTTGGCTTACGAGCAGTACTTC.